These 21 T cell receptor beta chains came from one sample sequenced in a study of cytomegalovirus exposure and HLA in healthy donors. PCR amplification relied on 60 Vbeta primers (plus 13 Jbeta primers). Repertoires were generated with immunoSEQ multiplex PCR, while TCRdb's copy carries only in-frame clones and drops some. The data hold 100,000 to 120,000 clones, with approximately 74% observed a single time. The sample consisted of PBMCs. These receptors were taken from a woman aged 40 to 49 in good health and CMV-seropositive.

This clone was counted only a few times. V gene TRBV29-1 combines with J gene TRBJ2-1; tentative D call: TRBD2 (6 bases). The CDR3 sequence is 11 residues long. Trimming stripped 4 bases from V and 8 bases from J, with 9 bases between. The germline V gene has CDR1 SQVTM and CDR2 ANQGSEA. The CDR3 bases are TGCAGCGTTGGCTGGGGGGATGAGCAGTTCTTC. Protein: CSVGWGDEQFF.

This chain uses TRBV5-6 with TRBJ1-2; 8 bases line up with TRBD1. V lost 4 bases and J lost 7; bases outside the gene matches: 9. The CDR3 has 14 amino acids. Germline assignment: CDR1 SGHDT and CDR2 YYEEEE. CDR3 loop: CASSQGQGAAGYTF. DNA of the CDR3: TGTGCCAGCAGCCAGGGGCAGGGGGCGGCTGGCTACACCTTC.

This chain connects TRBV7-9 to TRBJ2-7; TRBD1 matches at 9 bases. Germline assignment: CDR1 SEHNR and CDR2 FQNEAQ (reference sequence). The CDR3 runs 15 residues. V was clipped by 6 bases and J by 3 bases; unmatched bases: 9. In DNA, the CDR3 is TGTGCCAGCAGTTCCGGGACAGGGTACGTCTACGAGCAGTACTTC. This gives the protein CASSSGTGYVYEQYF.

The V call is TRBV19, the J call TRBJ1-2; possibly TRBD1 for D (6 bases). The CDR3 runs to 19 residues. Per germline, CDR1 LNHDA and CDR2 SQIVND (reference sequence). V dropped 4 bases and J dropped 0 bases, with 24 bases sitting between them. CDR3 DNA sequence: TGTGCCAGTAGTAACAGGGTACCCTCACCCCCCATGTCTAACTATGGCTACACCTTC. Translation gives CASSNRVPSPPMSNYGYTF.

This clone was seen a few times. This chain connects TRBV2 to TRBJ2-3; 10 bases fit TRBD1. V lost 4 bases to trimming and J lost 3 bases; unmatched junction nucleotides: 4. CDR1 is SNHLY and CDR2 is FYNNEI in the germline V gene. This CDR3 is built from 15 residues. For the CDR3, the DNA is TGTGCCAGCAGTGGGAGGACAGGGGGAACAGATACGCAGTATTTT. Translating gives CASSGRTGGTDTQYF.

The V call is TRBV9, the J call TRBJ1-6; tentatively, D is TRBD1 (5 bases). Germline-derived CDR1 and CDR2 are SGDLS and YYNGEE. V was shortened by 10 bases and J by 0 bases, with 14 bases between the two germline ends. The CDR3 is 15 amino acids. The CDR3 reads CAAVGGSSYNSPLHF. As DNA, the CDR3 is TGTGCCGCGGTCGGGGGGAGCTCCTATAATTCACCCCTCCACTTT.

In regard to this clone: A read error may produce the germline difference seen at one junction end. V and J are TRBV7-9 and TRBJ2-2; maybe TRBD2 (7 bases). CDR1 is SEHNR and CDR2 is FQNEAQ in the germline V gene (reference sequence). CDR3 length equals 16 residues. The CDR3 reads CASNQWGGAKTGELFF. CDR3 nucleotide sequence: TGTGCCAGCAATCAGTGGGGGGGCGCGAAAACCGGGGAGCTGTTTTTT.

The DNA of the CDR3 is TGCGCCAGCAGCTTGGCAACAGGAGTCGGCACTGAAGCTTTCTTT. Protein sequence: CASSLATGVGTEAFF. The J gene is TRBJ1-1, the V gene TRBV5-1, with a tentative D call TRBD1 (5 bases). In germline, CDR1 is SGHRS, CDR2 YFSETQ. This CDR3 region has 15 residues. The V end lost 0 bases, the J end lost 4 bases, and 13 bases lay between the germline ends.

The table lists this clone with many counts. The rearrangement joins TRBV6-5 to TRBJ2-3, with TRBD1 identical over 7 bases. This CDR3 region has 15 residues. Unmatched junction bases numbered 6, after V lost 6 bases and J lost 0 bases. Germline CDR1 and CDR2: MNHEY and SVGAGI. CDR3 bases: TGTGCCAGCAGATTAACAGGGGTTAGCACAGATACGCAGTATTTT. It yields the protein CASRLTGVSTDTQYF.

The chain couples TRBV6-6 to TRBJ2-1, with TRBD2 matching 11 bases. This CDR3 is built from 14 residues. Germline trimming cut 6 bases from V and 9 bases from J; bases unmatched to any gene: 7. Germline V CDR1 and CDR2: MNHNY, SVGAGI (reference sequence). The CDR3 nucleotides read TGTGCCAGCAGATTACTAGCGGGAGACCCTGAGCAGTTCTTC. Amino acids: CASRLLAGDPEQFF.

This chain connects TRBV15 to TRBJ1-1; a possible D gene is TRBD1 (6 bases). The CDR3 runs 14 residues. Germline CDR1 LNHNV, CDR2 YYDKDF (reference sequence). Trimming removed 1 base at V and 8 bases at J, with 14 bases between. CDR3 DNA sequence: TGTGCCACCAGCAGAGTTGTACAGGGAAAAGAAGCTTTCTTT. It encodes CATSRVVQGKEAFF.

The V call is TRBV7-2, the J call TRBJ1-5; D perhaps matches TRBD1 (5 bases). The CDR3 loop spans 12 amino acids. V lost 5 bases, J lost 7 bases, and 9 bases lay in between. Germline CDR1 reads SGHTA; CDR2 reads FQGNSA. CDR3 protein: CASSLRGQPQHF. The CDR3 DNA reads TGTGCCAGCAGCCTCCGGGGGCAGCCCCAGCATTTT.

V gene TRBV7-2 combines with J gene TRBJ2-1; D is ambiguous. Per germline, CDR1 SGHTA and CDR2 FQGNSA. Trimming stripped 5 bases from V and 15 bases from J, with 17 bases between. This CDR3 has 12 residues. This CDR3 reads CASSPLGSPGFF. The CDR3 nucleotides read TGTGCCAGCAGCCCCTTGGGCTCTCCCGGGTTCTTC. The full variable domain, rest sourced from reference TRBV7-2 and TRBJ2-1, is GAGVSQSPSNKVTEKGKDVELRCDPISGHTALYWYRQSLGQGLEFLIYFQGNSAPDKSGLPSDRFSAERTGGSVSTLTIQRTQQEDSAVYLCASSPLGSPGFFGPGTRLTVL.

The chain has TRBV19 and TRBJ2-7; TRBD2 matches 8 bases. Unmatched junction bases numbered 3, after V lost 5 bases and J lost 0 bases. The CDR3 spans 14 residues. The germline CDR1 and CDR2 sequences are LNHDA and SQIVND (reference sequence). The CDR3 DNA sequence: TGTGCCAGTAGTCCGAGCGGGAGCTCCTACGAGCAGTACTTC. This codes for CASSPSGSSYEQYF. The whole variable domain, filled in from reference TRBV19 and TRBJ2-7, reads DGGITQSPKYLFRKEGQNVTLSCEQNLNHDAMYWYRQDPGQGLRLIYYSQIVNDFQKGDIAEGYSVSREKKESFPLTVTSAQKNPTAFYLCASSPSGSSYEQYFGPGTRLTVT.

V and J are TRBV6-6 and TRBJ1-3; 8 bases line up with TRBD1. This CDR3 spans 14 amino acids. Germline V gene data show CDR1 as MNHNY and CDR2 as SVGAGI (reference sequence). J lost 2 bases, V lost 6 bases, and 3 bases had no gene match. The CDR3 DNA sequence: TGTGCCAGCAGCCCACAGGGGGCTGGAAACACCATATATTTT. This translates into CASSPQGAGNTIYF.

The J gene is TRBJ2-7, the V gene TRBV18; possibly TRBD1 for D (6 bases). The germline V and J ends were trimmed by 4 bases and 0 bases, with 19 bases remaining between them. The CDR3 is 17 amino acids. Germline CDR1 reads KGHSH; CDR2 reads LQKENI. The CDR3: CASSLVLTGAISYEQYF. The CDR3 DNA reads as TGTGCCAGCTCACTCGTTTTGACAGGAGCTATCTCCTACGAGCAGTACTTC.

The V gene is TRBV5-1, the J gene TRBJ2-7; TRBD2 matches 8 bases. V lost 2 bases, J lost 5 bases, and 9 bases stayed unmatched. The CDR3 length is 15 residues. Looked up from germline, CDR1 is SGHRS and CDR2 is YFSETQ. This CDR3 reads CASSLNGRGKDEQYF. DNA for the CDR3: TGCGCCAGCAGCTTAAACGGGAGGGGGAAGGACGAGCAGTACTTC.

The rearrangement joins TRBV20-1 to TRBJ2-1, with unresolved D. This CDR3 region has 11 residues. The germline V gene encodes CDR1 DFQATT and CDR2 SNEGSKA (reference sequence). Trimming left V 0 bases short and J 11 bases short, with 8 bases between. The CDR3 DNA reads TGCAGTGCTAGAGATAAGGAGAAGCAGTTCTTC. It translates to CSARDKEKQFF.

This clone has a handful of counts. The CDR3 nucleotides read TGTGCCAGCAGCGTAACCCCCGCCGGGGACAGGGATCAAGAGACCCAGTACTTC. As protein: CASSVTPAGDRDQETQYF. The J gene is TRBJ2-5, the V gene TRBV5-6, with 9 bases identical to TRBD1. The CDR3 is 18 residues long. Germline trimming cut 4 bases from V and 2 bases from J; bases unmatched to any gene: 15. The germline gives CDR1 SGHDT, CDR2 YYEEEE.

This rearrangement joins TRBV5-1 to TRBJ2-1; the D gene is possibly TRBD1 (6 bases). The CDR3 sequence is 15 residues long. Per the germline V gene, CDR1 is SGHRS and CDR2 is YFSETQ. Between the trimmed V and J ends, which lost 3 bases and 4 bases, there was a span of 14 bases. The CDR3 DNA sequence: TGCGCCAGCAGCTCGCAGGGGCAGGGGTACAATGAGCAGTTCTTC. This gives the protein CASSSQGQGYNEQFF.

The rearrangement links TRBV5-1 to TRBJ1-2; 7 bases align to TRBD1. The CDR3 has 15 residues. The J segment lost 7 bases and the V segment lost 2 bases, leaving 11 bases of the junction unmatched. Germline CDR1 SGHRS, CDR2 YFSETQ. CDR3 nucleotide sequence: TGCGCCAGCAGCTTAATCGGACAGGCGGTTTCTGGCTACACCTTC. Its protein is CASSLIGQAVSGYTF.